Following are 10 T cell receptor beta chains from one sample sequenced in a study of identical twins. TCRdb analysed the 5' RACE reads with MiXCR anew, one entry per CDR3 protein. Of 510,000 or so distinct CDR3 sequences in the sample, roughly 15% are singletons; the top ten hold less than 0.5%. The same data also went into a second study, on yellow fever vaccine responses in identical twins.

Sequencing input: CD4+ T cells sorted from blood. The receptors originated from a woman between 18 and 29 years old in good health.

This clonotype was seen ten or more times. V usage is TRBV29-1 and J usage is TRBJ1-1, with D unclear. V shed 2 bases and J shed 0 bases, with 10 bases lying between them. Germline-derived CDR1 and CDR2 are SQVTM and ANQGSEA. CDR3 length: 14 amino acids. The chain's CDR3 is CSVEKVLVNTEAFF. The CDR3 DNA reads as TGCAGCGTTGAAAAGGTTTTGGTGAACACTGAAGCTTTCTTT.

This clonotype occurred a few times. J is TRBJ2-5 and V is TRBV20-1, with 10 positions matching TRBD1. CDR1 and CDR2 (germline): DFQATT, SNEGSKA (reference sequence). V shed 2 bases, J shed 4 bases, and the junction held 1 base outside the gene matches. CDR3 length: 13 amino acids. CDR3 sequence reads: CSARRTGGETQYF. The CDR3 nucleotides read TGCAGTGCTAGAAGGACAGGGGGAGAGACCCAGTACTTC.

This clonotype showed up just a few times. This chain uses TRBV3-1 with TRBJ2-7, with 11 nucleotides matching TRBD2. This CDR3 region has 15 residues. Germline trimming cut 4 bases from V and 3 bases from J; bases unmatched to any gene: 5. Germline lookup yields CDR1 LGHDT and CDR2 YNNKEL (reference sequence). The CDR3 sequence: CASSPGGTSGYEQYF. The DNA for the CDR3 is TGTGCCAGCAGCCCCGGCGGGACTAGCGGCTACGAGCAGTACTTC.

This clonotype was counted only a few times. The CDR3 DNA reads TGTGCCAGCAGTATGGACAGGGACCCTCCTGAGCAGTTCTTC. Translating it yields CASSMDRDPPEQFF. The chain uses TRBV2 and TRBJ2-1, with 8 bases aligning to TRBD1. The germline gives CDR1 SNHLY, CDR2 FYNNEI. The CDR3 is 14 residues long. V was pared by 5 bases and J by 9 bases, with 9 bases of the junction left unmatched.

The table lists this clonotype with a few counts. The chain is built from TRBV20-1 and TRBJ2-5; maybe TRBD2 (5 bases). V lost 3 bases to trimming and J lost 7 bases, with 18 bases between them. CDR1 is DFQATT and CDR2 is SNEGSKA in the germline V gene (reference sequence). This CDR3 has 14 amino acids. The CDR3 DNA reads as TGCAGTGCTAGCATCTTCGGGGTCCCAGGGACCCAGTACTTC. This codes for CSASIFGVPGTQYF.

The sample holds many counts of this clonotype. The chain combines TRBV3-1 with TRBJ1-1, with D perhaps matching TRBD1 (6 bases). Germline CDR1 is LGHDT and CDR2 is YNNKEL (reference sequence). V lost 4 bases and J 1 base, leaving 13 bases between the germline ends. The CDR3 runs to 15 residues. The DNA of the CDR3 is TGTGCCAGCAGCCCGAGAGGGGGTACGAACACTGAAGCTTTCTTT. Its translation: CASSPRGGTNTEAFF. The complete variable domain, with remaining parts taken from reference TRBV3-1 and TRBJ1-1, reads DTAVSQTPKYLVTQMGNDKSIKCEQNLGHDTMYWYKQDSKKFLKIMFSYNNKELIINETVPNRFSPKSPDKAHLNLHINSLELGDSAVYFCASSPRGGTNTEAFFGQGTRLTVV.

This clonotype was recorded at least ten times. The CDR3 DNA reads as TGTGCCAGCAGTTTAGGAGTTCATCAGGAGCAGTACGTC. Translation: CASSLGVHQEQYV. The V gene is TRBV12-3 or TRBV12-4, the J gene TRBJ2-7; no clear D. The CDR3 sequence is 13 residues long. Trimming pared 1 base from V and 7 bases from J, leaving 11 bases between.

In this sample, this clonotype turned up a few times. This chain links TRBV10-3 with TRBJ2-7; TRBD1 aligns across 7 bases. CDR3 length equals 13 residues. Germline loops: CDR1 ENHRY, CDR2 SYGVKD. Germline trimming cut 6 bases from V and 1 base from J; bases unmatched to any gene: 3. The DNA of the CDR3 is TGTGCCATCAGACCGACAGGGTCCTACGAGCAGTACTTC. Translated, it gives CAIRPTGSYEQYF.

This clonotype was recorded many times. A read error may account for a junction end that differs from germline. V usage is TRBV5-1 and J usage is TRBJ2-1; 8 nucleotides line up with TRBD2. CDR3 length equals 14 residues. Germline V CDR1 and CDR2: SGHRS, YFSETQ. CDR3 sequence reads: CASSLTSGYNEQFF. The CDR3 DNA sequence: TGTGCCAGCAGTCTTACTAGCGGCTACAATGAGCAGTTCTTC.

This clonotype was recorded a few times. The chain links TRBV9 to TRBJ2-7, with D possibly TRBD2 on 5 matching bases. Trimming shortened V by 0 bases and J by 2 bases, and 9 bases separated the two germline ends. This CDR3 region has 14 residues. CDR1 is SGDLS and CDR2 is YYNGEE in the germline V gene. The CDR3 sequence: CASSVAAGAYEQYF. CDR3 DNA: TGTGCCAGCAGCGTAGCCGCGGGTGCCTACGAGCAGTACTTC.